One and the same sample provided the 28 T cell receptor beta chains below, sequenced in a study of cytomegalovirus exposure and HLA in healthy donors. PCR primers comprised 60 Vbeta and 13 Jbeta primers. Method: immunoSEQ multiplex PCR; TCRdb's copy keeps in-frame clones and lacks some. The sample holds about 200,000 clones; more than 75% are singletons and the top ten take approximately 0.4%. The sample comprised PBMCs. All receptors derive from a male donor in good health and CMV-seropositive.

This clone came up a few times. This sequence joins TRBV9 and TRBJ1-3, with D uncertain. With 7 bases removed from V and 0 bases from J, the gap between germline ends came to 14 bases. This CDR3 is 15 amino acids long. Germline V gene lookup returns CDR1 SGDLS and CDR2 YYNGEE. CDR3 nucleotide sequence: TGTGCCAGCGACCCCGGGAGGAGCTCTGGAAACACCATATATTTT. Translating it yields CASDPGRSSGNTIYF.

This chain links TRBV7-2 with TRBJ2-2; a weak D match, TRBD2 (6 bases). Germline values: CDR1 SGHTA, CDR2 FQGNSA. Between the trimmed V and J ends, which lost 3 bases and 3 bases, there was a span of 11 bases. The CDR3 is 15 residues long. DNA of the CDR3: TGTGCCAGCAGCTTTGGCGGGATTGACACCGGGGAGCTGTTTTTT. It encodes CASSFGGIDTGELFF.

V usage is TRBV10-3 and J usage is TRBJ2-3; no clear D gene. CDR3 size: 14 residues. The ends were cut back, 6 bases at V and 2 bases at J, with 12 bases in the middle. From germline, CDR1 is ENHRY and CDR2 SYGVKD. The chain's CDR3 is CAISPTGPTDTQYF. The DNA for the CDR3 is TGTGCCATCAGCCCAACCGGTCCCACAGATACGCAGTATTTT.

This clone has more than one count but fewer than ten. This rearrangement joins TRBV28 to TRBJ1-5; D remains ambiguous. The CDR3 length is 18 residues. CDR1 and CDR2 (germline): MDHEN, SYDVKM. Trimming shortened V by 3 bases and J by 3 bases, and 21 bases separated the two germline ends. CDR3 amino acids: CASSFRTDARTYNQPQHF. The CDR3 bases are TGTGCCAGCAGTTTTAGAACAGACGCAAGAACCTACAATCAGCCCCAGCATTTT.

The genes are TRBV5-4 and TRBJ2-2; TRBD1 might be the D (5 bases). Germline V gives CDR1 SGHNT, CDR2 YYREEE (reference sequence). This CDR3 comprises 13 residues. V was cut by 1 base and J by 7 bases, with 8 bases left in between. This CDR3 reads CASSLLGLGELFF. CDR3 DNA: TGTGCCAGCAGCTTGTTGGGGCTCGGGGAGCTGTTTTTT.

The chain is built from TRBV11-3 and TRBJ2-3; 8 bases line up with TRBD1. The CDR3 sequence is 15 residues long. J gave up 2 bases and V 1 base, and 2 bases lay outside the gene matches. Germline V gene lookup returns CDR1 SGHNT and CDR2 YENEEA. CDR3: CASSLGDRTTDTQYF. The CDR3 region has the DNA TGTGCCAGCAGCTTAGGGGACAGGACCACAGATACGCAGTATTTT. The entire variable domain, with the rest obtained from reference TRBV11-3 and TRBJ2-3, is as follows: EAGVVQSPRYKIIEKKQPVAFWCNPISGHNTLYWYLQNLGQGPELLIRYENEEAVDDSQLPKDRFSAERLKGVDSTLKIQPAELGDSAVYLCASSLGDRTTDTQYFGPGTRLTVL.

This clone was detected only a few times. The CDR3 here is CAIQGNTEAFF. The CDR3 DNA reads TGTGCCATACAGGGGAACACTGAAGCTTTCTTT. This rearrangement joins TRBV6-6 to TRBJ1-1, with D tentatively TRBD1 (6 bases). The length of the CDR3 is 11 residues. The V end lost 10 bases, the J end lost 1 base, and 7 bases lay between the germline ends. Germline-derived CDR1 and CDR2 are MNHNY and SVGAGI (reference sequence).

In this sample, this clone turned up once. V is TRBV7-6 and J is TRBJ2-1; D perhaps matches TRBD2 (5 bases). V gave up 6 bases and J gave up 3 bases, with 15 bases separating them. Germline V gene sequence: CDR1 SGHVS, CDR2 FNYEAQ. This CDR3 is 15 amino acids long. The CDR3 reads CASSYTSLIYNEQFF. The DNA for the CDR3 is TGTGCCAGCAGTTATACTAGTCTGATCTACAATGAGCAGTTCTTC.

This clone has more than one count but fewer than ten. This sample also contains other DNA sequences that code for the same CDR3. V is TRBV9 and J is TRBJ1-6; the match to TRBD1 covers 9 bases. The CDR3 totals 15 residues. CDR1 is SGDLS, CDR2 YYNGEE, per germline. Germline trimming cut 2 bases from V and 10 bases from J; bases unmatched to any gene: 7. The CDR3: CASSVRDRVLSPLHF. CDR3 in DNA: TGTGCCAGCAGCGTCCGGGACAGGGTTTTGTCACCCCTCCACTTT.

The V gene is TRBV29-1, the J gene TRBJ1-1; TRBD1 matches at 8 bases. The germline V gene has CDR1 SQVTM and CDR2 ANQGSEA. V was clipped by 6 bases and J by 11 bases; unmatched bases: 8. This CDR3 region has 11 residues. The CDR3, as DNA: TGCAGCGTAGGGACAGGTCAGTGGGCTTTCTTT. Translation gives CSVGTGQWAFF. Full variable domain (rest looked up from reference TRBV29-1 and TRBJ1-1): SAVISQKPSRDICQRGTSLTIQCQVDSQVTMMFWYRQQPGQSLTLIATANQGSEATYESGFVIDKFPISRPNLTFSTLTVSNMSPEDSSIYLCSVGTGQWAFFGQGTRLTVV.

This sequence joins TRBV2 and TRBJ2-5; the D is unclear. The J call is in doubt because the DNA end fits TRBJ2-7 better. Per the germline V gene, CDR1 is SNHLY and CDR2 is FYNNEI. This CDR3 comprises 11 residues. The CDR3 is CASSHEYEQYF. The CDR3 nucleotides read TGTGCCAGCAGTCACGAATACGAGCAGTACTTC.

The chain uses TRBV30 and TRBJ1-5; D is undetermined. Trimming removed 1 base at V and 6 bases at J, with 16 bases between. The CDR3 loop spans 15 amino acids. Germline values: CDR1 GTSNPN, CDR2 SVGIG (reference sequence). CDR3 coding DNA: TGTGCCTGGAGTGACGGGAGTGGTTGGGGTCAGCCCCAGCATTTT. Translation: CAWSDGSGWGQPQHF.

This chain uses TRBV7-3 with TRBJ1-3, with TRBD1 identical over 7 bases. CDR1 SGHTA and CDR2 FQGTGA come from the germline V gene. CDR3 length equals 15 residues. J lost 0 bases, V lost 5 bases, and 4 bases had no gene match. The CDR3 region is CASSPGTASGNTIYF. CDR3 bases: TGTGCCAGCAGCCCCGGGACAGCCTCTGGAAACACCATATATTTT.

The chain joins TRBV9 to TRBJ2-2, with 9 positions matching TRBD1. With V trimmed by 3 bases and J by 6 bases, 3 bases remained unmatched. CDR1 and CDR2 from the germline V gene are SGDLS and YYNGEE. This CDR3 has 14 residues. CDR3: CASSGQGEAGELFF. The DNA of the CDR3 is TGTGCCAGCAGCGGACAGGGGGAGGCCGGGGAGCTGTTTTTT.

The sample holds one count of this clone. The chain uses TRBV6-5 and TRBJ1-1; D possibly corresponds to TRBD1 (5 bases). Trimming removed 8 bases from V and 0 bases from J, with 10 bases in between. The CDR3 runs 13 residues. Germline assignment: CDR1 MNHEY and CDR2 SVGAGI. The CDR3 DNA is TGTGCCAGCCGGGACTTCATGAACACTGAAGCTTTCTTT. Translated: CASRDFMNTEAFF.

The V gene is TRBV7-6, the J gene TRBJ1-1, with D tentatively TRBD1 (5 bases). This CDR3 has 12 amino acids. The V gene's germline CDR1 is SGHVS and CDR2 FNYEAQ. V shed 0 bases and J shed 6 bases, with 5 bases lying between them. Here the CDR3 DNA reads TGTGCCAGCAGCTTAGCGGGGCCTGAAGCTTTCTTT. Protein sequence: CASSLAGPEAFF.

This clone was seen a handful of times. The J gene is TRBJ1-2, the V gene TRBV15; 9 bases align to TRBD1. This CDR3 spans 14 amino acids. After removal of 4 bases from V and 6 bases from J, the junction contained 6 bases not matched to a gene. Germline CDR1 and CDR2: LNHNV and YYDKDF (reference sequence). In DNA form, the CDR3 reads TGTGCCACCAGCAAAGAAGGGACAGGGAATGGCTACACCTTC. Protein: CATSKEGTGNGYTF.

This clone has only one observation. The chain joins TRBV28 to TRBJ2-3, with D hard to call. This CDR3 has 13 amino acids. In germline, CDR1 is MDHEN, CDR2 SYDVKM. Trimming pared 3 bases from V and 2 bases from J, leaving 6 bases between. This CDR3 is CASSFRITDTQYF. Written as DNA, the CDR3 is TGTGCCAGCAGTTTTCGTATCACAGATACGCAGTATTTT.

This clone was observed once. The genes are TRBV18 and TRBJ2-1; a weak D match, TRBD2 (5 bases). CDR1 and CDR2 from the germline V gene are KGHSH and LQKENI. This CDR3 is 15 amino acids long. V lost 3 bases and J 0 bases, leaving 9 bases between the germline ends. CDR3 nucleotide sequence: TGTGCCAGCTCACCCGACTACTACTCCTACAATGAGCAGTTCTTC. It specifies CASSPDYYSYNEQFF.

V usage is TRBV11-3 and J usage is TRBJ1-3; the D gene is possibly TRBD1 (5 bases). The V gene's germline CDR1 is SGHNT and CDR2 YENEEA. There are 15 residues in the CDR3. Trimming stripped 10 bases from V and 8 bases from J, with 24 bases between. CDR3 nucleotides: TGTGCCAAGCCCCGAGTCTGGGGCAGGGTCTACACCATATATTTT. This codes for CAKPRVWGRVYTIYF.

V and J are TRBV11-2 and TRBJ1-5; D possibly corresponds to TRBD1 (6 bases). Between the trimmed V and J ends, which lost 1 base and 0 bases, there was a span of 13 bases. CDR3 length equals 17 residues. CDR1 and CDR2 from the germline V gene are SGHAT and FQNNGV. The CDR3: CASSLAGTPDSNQPQHF. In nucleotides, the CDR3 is TGTGCCAGCAGCTTAGCCGGGACACCGGATAGCAATCAGCCCCAGCATTTT.

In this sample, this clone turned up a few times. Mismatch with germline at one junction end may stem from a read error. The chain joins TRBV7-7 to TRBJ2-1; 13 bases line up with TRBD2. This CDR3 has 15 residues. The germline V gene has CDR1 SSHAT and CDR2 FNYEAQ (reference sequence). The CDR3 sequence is CASSPGLAGYNEQFF. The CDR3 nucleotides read TGTGCTAGCAGCCCGGGACTAGCGGGATACAATGAGCAGTTCTTC.

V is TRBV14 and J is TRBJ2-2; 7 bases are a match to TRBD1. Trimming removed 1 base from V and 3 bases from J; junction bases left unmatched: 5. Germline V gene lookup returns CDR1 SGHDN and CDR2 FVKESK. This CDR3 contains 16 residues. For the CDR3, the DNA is TGTGCCAGCAGCCAAGCCCGGGACAGTTACACCGGGGAGCTGTTTTTT. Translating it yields CASSQARDSYTGELFF.

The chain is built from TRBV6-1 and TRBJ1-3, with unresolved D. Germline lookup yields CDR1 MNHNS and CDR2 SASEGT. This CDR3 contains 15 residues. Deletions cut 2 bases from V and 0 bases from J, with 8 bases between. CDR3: CASSERHFSGNTIYF. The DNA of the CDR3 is TGTGCCAGCAGTGAAAGACATTTCTCTGGAAACACCATATATTTT.

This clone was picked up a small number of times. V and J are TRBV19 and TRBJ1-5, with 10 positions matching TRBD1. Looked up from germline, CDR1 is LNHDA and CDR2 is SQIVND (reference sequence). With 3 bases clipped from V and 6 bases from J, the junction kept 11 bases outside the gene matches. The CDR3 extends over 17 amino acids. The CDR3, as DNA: TGTGCCAGTAGTATGGGAACGGGACAGGGGATCCTTCAGCCCCAGCATTTT. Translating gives CASSMGTGQGILQPQHF.

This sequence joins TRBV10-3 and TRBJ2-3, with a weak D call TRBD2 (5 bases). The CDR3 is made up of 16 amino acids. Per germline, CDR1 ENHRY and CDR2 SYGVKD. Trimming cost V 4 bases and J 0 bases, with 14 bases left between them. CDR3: CAISGAGRGSTDTQYF. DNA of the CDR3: TGTGCCATCAGTGGCGCAGGACGGGGTAGCACAGATACGCAGTATTTT.

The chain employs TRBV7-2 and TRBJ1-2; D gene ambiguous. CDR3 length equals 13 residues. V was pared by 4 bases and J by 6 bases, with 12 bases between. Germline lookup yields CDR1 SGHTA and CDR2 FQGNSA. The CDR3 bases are TGTGCCAGCAGCTCGCAGTACAGCAATGGCTACACCTTC. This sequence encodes CASSSQYSNGYTF.

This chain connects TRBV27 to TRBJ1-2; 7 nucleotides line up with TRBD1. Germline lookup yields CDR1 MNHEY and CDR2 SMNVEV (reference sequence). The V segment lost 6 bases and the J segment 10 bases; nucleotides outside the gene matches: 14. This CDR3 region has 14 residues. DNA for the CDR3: TGTGCCAGCAGAACCTGGGACAGCCGTTCTAACTACACCTTC. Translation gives CASRTWDSRSNYTF.